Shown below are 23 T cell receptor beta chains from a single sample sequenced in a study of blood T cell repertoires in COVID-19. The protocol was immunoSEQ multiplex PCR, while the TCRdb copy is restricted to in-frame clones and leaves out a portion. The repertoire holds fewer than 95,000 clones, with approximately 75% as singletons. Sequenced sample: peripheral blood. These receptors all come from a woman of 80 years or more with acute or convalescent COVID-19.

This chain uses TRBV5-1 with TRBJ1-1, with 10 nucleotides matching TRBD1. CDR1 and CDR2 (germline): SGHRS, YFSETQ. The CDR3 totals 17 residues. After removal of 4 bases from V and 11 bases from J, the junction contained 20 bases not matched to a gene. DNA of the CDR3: TGCGCCAGCAGCGAAAGACTCACCGGGACAGGGGAAAGAGCGGCTTTCTTT. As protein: CASSERLTGTGERAAFF.

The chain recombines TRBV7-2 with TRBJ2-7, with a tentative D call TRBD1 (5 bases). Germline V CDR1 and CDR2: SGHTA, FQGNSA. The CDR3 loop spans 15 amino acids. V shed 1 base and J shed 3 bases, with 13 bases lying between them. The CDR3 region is CASSLGQGFYYEQYF. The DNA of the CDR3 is TGTGCCAGCAGCTTAGGGCAGGGTTTCTACTACGAGCAGTACTTC.

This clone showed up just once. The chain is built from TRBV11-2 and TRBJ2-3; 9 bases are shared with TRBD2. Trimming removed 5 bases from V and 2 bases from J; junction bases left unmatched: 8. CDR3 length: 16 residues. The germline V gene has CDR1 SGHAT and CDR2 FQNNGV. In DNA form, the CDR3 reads TGTGCCAGCAGCCCGCGGGCGGGGGGGGTCACAGATACGCAGTATTTT. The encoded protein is CASSPRAGGVTDTQYF.

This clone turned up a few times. The CDR3 sequence: CASSLGTVTNTEAFF. In nucleotides, the CDR3 is TGCGCCAGCAGCTTGGGGACAGTCACGAACACTGAAGCTTTCTTT. This chain joins TRBV5-1 and TRBJ1-1; D perhaps matches TRBD1 (6 bases). Germline loops: CDR1 SGHRS, CDR2 YFSETQ. V dropped 0 bases and J dropped 1 base, with 10 bases sitting between them. CDR3 length equals 15 residues.

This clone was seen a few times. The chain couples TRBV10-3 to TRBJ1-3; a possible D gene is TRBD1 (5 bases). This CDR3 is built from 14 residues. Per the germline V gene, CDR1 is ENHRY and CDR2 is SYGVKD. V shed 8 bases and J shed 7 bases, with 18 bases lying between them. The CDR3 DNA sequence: TGTGCCATCTCCAGGGTTGAGGTTTCTAACACCATATATTTT. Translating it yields CAISRVEVSNTIYF.

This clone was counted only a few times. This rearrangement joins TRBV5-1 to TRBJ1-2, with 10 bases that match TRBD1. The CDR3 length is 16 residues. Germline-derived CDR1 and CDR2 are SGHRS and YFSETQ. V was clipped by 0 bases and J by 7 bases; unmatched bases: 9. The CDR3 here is CASSLAVDRGPGGYTF. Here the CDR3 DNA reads TGCGCCAGCAGCTTGGCCGTCGACAGGGGGCCCGGTGGCTACACCTTC.

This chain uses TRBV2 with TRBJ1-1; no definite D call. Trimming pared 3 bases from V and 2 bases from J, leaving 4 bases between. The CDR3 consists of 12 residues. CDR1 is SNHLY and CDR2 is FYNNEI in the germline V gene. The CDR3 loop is CASSDPNTEAFF. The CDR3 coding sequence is TGTGCCAGCAGTGATCCTAACACTGAAGCTTTCTTT. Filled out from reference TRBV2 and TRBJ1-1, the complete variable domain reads EPEVTQTPSHQVTQMGQEVILRCVPISNHLYFYWYRQILGQKVEFLVSFYNNEISEKSEIFDDQFSVERPDGSNFTLKIRSTKLEDSAMYFCASSDPNTEAFFGQGTRLTVV.

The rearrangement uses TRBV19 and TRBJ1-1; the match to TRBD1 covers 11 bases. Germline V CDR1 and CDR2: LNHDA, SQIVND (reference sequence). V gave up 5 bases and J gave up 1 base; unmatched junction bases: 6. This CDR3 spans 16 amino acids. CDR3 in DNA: TGTGCCAGTAGTGGACAGGGGGCGATGGCGAACACTGAAGCTTTCTTT. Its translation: CASSGQGAMANTEAFF.

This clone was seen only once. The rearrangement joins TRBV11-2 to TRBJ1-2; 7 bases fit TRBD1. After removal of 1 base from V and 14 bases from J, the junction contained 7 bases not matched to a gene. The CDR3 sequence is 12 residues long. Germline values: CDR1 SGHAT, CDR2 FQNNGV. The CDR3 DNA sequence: TGTGCCAGCAGCTTAGCGGAAGGGGGCTCAACCTTC. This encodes CASSLAEGGSTF.

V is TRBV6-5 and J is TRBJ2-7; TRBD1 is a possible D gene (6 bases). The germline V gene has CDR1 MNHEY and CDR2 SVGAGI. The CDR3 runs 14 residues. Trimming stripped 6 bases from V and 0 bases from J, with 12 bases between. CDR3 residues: CASRQTGPSYEQYF. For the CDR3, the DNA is TGTGCCAGCAGACAGACAGGTCCCTCCTACGAGCAGTACTTC.

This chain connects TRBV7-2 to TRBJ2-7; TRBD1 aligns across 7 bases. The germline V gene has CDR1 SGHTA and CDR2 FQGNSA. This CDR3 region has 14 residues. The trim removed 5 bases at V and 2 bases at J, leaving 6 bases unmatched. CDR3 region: CASSLSTGPYEQYF. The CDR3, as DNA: TGTGCCAGCAGCCTGTCGACAGGGCCCTACGAGCAGTACTTC.

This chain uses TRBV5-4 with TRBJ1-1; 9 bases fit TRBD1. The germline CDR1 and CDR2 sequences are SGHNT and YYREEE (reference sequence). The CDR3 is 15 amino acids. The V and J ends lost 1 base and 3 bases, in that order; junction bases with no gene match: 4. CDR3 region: CASSLKQGADTEAFF. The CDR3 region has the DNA TGTGCCAGCAGCTTGAAACAGGGGGCGGACACTGAAGCTTTCTTT.

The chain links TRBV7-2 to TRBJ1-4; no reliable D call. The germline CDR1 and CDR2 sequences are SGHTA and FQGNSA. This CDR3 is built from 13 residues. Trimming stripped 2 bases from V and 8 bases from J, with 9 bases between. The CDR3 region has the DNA TGTGCCAGCAGCTTAATCGAGTCGGAAAAACTGTTTTTT. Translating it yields CASSLIESEKLFF.

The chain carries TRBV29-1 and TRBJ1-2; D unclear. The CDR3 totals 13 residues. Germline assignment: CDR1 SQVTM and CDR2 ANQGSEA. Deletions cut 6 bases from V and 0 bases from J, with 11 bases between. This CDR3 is CSVAARPNYGYTF. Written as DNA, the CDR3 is TGCAGCGTCGCCGCGAGGCCTAACTATGGCTACACCTTC.

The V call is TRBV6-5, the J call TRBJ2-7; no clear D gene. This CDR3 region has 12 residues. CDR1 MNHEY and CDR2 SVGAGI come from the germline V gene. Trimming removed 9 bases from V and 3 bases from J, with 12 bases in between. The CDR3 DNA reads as TGTGCCAGGACATTAAAGGTCTACGAGCAGTACTTC. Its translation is CARTLKVYEQYF.

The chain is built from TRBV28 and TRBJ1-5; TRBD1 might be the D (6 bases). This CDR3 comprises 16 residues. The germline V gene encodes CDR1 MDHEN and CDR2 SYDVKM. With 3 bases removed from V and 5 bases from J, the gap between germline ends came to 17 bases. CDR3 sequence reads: CASSFRGQQGDQPQHF. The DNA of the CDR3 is TGTGCCAGCAGTTTTAGGGGTCAACAGGGAGATCAGCCCCAGCATTTT.

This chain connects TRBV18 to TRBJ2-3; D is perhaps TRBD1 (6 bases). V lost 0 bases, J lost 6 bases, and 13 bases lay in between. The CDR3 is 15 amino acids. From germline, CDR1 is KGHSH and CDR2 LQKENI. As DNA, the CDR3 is TGTGCCAGCTCACCACCGGGGCAGGGGTCCGATACGCAGTATTTT. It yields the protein CASSPPGQGSDTQYF.

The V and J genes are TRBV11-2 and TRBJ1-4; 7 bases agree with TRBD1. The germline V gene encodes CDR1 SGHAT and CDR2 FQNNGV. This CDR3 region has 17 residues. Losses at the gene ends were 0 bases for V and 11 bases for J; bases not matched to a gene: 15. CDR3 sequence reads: CASSLETGTSVRRKLFF. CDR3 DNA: TGTGCCAGCAGCTTAGAGACAGGGACGTCGGTCAGAAGGAAACTGTTTTTT.

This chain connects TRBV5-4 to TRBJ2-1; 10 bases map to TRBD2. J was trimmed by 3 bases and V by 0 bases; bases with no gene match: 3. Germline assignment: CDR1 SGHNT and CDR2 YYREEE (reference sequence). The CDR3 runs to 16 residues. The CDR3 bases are TGTGCCAGCAGCTTGGCAGCGGGGGGGCGCTACAATGAGCAGTTCTTC. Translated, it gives CASSLAAGGRYNEQFF.

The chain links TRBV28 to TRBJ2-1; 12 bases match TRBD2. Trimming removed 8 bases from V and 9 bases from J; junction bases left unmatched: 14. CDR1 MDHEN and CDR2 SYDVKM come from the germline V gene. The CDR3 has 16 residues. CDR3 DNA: TGTGCCAGCGGACGAACTAGCGGGGGGACCTTCGCTGAGCAGTTCTTC. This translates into CASGRTSGGTFAEQFF.

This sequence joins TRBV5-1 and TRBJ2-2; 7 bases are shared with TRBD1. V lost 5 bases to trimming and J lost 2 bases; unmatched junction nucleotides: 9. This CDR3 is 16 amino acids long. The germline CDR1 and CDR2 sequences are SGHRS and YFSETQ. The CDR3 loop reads CASSHRTGGNTGELFF. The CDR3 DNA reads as TGCGCCAGCAGTCATAGGACAGGAGGAAACACCGGGGAGCTGTTTTTT.

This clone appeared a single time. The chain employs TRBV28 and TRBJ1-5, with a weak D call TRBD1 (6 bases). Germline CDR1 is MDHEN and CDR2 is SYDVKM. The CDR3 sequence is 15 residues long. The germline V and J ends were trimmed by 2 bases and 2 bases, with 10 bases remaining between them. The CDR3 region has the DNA TGTGCCAGCAGTTTAGGGGGGGGCGGCAATCAGCCCCAGCATTTT. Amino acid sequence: CASSLGGGGNQPQHF.

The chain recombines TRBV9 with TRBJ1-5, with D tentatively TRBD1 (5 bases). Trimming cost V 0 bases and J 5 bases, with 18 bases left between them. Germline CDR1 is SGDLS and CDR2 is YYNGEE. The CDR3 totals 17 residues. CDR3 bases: TGTGCCAGCAGCGTAGGAAGAACAGGTCTAATCGATCAGCCCCAGCATTTT. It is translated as CASSVGRTGLIDQPQHF.